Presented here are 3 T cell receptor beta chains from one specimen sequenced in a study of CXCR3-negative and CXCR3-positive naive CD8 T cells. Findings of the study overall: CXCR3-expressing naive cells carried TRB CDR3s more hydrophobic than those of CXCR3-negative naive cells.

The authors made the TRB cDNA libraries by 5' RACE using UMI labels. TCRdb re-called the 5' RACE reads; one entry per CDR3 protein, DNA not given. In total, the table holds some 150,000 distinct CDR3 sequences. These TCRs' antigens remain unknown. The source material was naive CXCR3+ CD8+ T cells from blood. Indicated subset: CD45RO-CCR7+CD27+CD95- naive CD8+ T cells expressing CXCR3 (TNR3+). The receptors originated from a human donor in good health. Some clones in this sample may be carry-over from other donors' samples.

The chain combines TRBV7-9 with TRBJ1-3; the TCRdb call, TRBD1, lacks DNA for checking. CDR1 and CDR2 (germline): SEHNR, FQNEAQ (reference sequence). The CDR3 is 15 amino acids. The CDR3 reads CASSSPGDPGNTIYF.

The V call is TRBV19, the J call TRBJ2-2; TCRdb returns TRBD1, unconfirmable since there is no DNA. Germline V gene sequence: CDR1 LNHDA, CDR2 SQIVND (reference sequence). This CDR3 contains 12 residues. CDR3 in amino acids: CASTLGGRELFF.

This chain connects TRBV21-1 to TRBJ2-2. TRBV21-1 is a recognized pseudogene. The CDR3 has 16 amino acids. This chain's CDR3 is CASSKEWTACTGELFF.